This TCR beta chain was sequenced during a study of spatial heterogeneity in lung cancer. Every TCR cDNA molecule bore a unique molecular identifier. TCRdb independently ran MiXCR on the 5' RACE reads; one entry per CDR3 protein. The table includes tens of thousands of distinct CDR3 sequences, less than 8.5% detected once. Regarding time point: sample taken at primary tumor resection. The donors comprised 60 to 80 untreated early-stage non-small cell lung cancer patients. Sequencing was performed on whole RNA extracted from tumor and nontumor lung tissue, or from frozen PBMC, and the material was left unsorted. Study results and limitations: Ubiquitous expanded tumor TCRs appeared in blood more at resection than follow-up.

This clonotype has only a few counts. Its target is unknown. The germline V and J ends were trimmed by 0 bases and 3 bases, with 10 bases remaining between them. The germline gives CDR1 DFQATT, CDR2 SNEGSKA (reference sequence). CDR3 size: 14 residues. The chain uses TRBV20-1 and TRBJ2-3; the D is unclear. The source is a female donor with early-stage non-small cell lung cancer. The sequencing used PBMCs, collected at surgery. CDR3 in DNA: TGCAGTGCTAGAGATGGCAGAACGACAGATACGCAGTATTTT. Its translation: CSARDGRTTDTQYF.